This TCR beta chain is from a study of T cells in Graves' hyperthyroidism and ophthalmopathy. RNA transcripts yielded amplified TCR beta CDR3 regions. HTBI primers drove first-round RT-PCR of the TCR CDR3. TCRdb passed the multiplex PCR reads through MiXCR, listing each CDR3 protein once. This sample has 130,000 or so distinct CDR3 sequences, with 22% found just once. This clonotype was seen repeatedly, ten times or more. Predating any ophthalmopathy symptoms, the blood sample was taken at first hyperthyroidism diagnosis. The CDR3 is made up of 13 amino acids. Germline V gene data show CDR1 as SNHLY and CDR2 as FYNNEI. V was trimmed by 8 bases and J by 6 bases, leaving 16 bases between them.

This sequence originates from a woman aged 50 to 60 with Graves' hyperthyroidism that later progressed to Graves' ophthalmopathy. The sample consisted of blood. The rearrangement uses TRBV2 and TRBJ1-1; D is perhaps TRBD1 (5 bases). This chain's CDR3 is CASCLQGVPEAFF. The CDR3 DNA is TGTGCCAGCTGCCTGCAAGGGGTTCCTGAAGCTTTCTTT.